This TCR beta chain was recovered during a study of T cells after yellow fever vaccination. Germline CDR1 is DFQATT and CDR2 is SNEGSKA (reference sequence). V lost 6 bases to trimming and J lost 0 bases, with 18 bases between them. The CDR3 has 16 residues. Via MiXCR, TCRdb re-called the 5' RACE reads, giving one row per CDR3 protein. The sample has about 330,000 distinct CDR3 sequences, about 6.9% seen once; the top ten hold around 17%. This clonotype was counted between two and nine times. The TCR sequence derives from a man between 18 and 29 years old who received the YFV17D yellow fever vaccine. Material: PBMCs, obtained around 45 days after the first yellow fever vaccination. The chain uses TRBV20-1 and TRBJ1-5; a weak D match, TRBD1 (5 bases). CDR3 in amino acids: CSAERQRPNSNQPQHF. DNA of the CDR3: TGCAGTGCGGAAAGACAGCGCCCGAATAGCAATCAGCCCCAGCATTTT.